Listed below are T cell receptor beta chains from one sample, sequenced in a study of blood T cell repertoires in COVID-19. TCRdb keeps only in-frame clones here, not all; method: immunoSEQ multiplex PCR. The sample gives roughly 180,000 clones, about 85% of which show up once; about 1.2% is in the top ten. The sequencing input was peripheral blood. The origin of the receptors is a man aged 60 to 69 who had recovered from COVID-19. The CDR3 runs from the conserved cysteine through the conserved F or W. A D gene is named only where the DNA matches it firmly. Expanded clones get a size class; other rows say once, few or many, or leave the size out.

j_call v_call clone_size d_call cdr3_nt cdr3_aa
TRBJ2-1 TRBV2 NA TRBD2 TGTGCCAGCAGTGTACTAGCGGGGGGCAATAGGTTCTTC CASSVLAGGNRFF
TRBJ2-7 TRBV5-1 few TRBD2 TGCGCCAGCAGCTTGGAGGGAGGGTACGAGCAGTACTTC CASSLEGGYEQYF
TRBJ2-5 TRBV20-1 once NA TGCAGTGCTATCGGGTCCCAGTACTTC CSAIGSQYF
TRBJ2-5 TRBV19 NA TRBD2 TGTGCCAGTAGTACAGCGGGGGACCAAGAGACCCAGTACTTC CASSTAGDQETQYF
TRBJ1-2 TRBV19 NA NA TGTGCCAGTAGTTACAGGGAGGGAGACTATGGCTACACCTTC CASSYREGDYGYTF
TRBJ1-2 TRBV6-5 NA TRBD1 TGTGCCAGCAGCCCCGTGGGACAGGGAAAGGGCTACACCTTC CASSPVGQGKGYTF
TRBJ2-7 TRBV6-5 NA TRBD1 TGTGCCAGCAGTTACTCGAGGGACAGGGGAGGTAACGAGCAGTACTTC CASSYSRDRGGNEQYF
TRBJ1-1 TRBV12-3/TRBV12-4 NA NA TGTGCCAGCGATAGGACTTTGAACACTGAAGCTTTCTTT CASDRTLNTEAFF
TRBJ1-5 TRBV19 NA NA TGTGCCAGTAGTGGGGGGACGCTAGTGCTAGCTGGGCAGCCCCAGCATTTT CASSGGTLVLAGQPQHF
TRBJ2-2 TRBV7-2 few TRBD2 TGTGCCAGCAGCTTAGTAGGTCTAGCGGGGGTCTTTTTT CASSLVGLAGVFF
TRBJ1-1 TRBV3-1/TRBV3-2 NA TRBD1 TGTGCCAGCAGCCTTGGACAGGGAACTGAAGCTTTCTTT CASSLGQGTEAFF
TRBJ1-5 TRBV19 NA NA TGTGCCAGTAGTAAAAGCTCAAGGGGAATCAATCAGCCCCAGCATTTT CASSKSSRGINQPQHF
TRBJ1-1 TRBV4-1 few NA TGCGCCAGCAGCCAACTCTCTCAGTACACTGAAGCTTTCTTT CASSQLSQYTEAFF
TRBJ1-6 TRBV3-1/TRBV3-2 NA TRBD1 TGTGCCAGCAGCCAAGGTTCCGGACAGGGAAGTTCACCCCTCCACTTT CASSQGSGQGSSPLHF
TRBJ2-5 TRBV6-5 NA NA TGTGCCAGCAGGCGGGGGAGGGGGGAGACCCAGTACTTC CASRRGRGETQYF
TRBJ2-7 TRBV2 once TRBD1 TGTGCCAGCAGCGGACAGGGGGAGCAGTACTTC CASSGQGEQYF
TRBJ1-6 TRBV4-1 NA TRBD1 TGCGCCAGCAGGGAAAGTGTGACAGGGGTTTCACCCCTCCACTTT CASRESVTGVSPLHF
TRBJ2-5 TRBV5-4 few NA TGTGCCAGCAGTTCGCTTGAGCTACGGGAGACCCAGTACTTC CASSSLELRETQYF
TRBJ2-7 TRBV7-9 NA NA TGTGCCAGCAGCCACGAGTTATACGAGCAGTACTTC CASSHELYEQYF
TRBJ1-2 TRBV4-2 NA TRBD1 TGTGCCAGCAGCCAAGATCGGCAGGGGGCCTATGGCTACACCTTC CASSQDRQGAYGYTF
TRBJ2-3 TRBV7-7 once NA TGTGCTAGCAGCGCTGCAGGGCTCGCTGAGACGCAGTATTTT CASSAAGLAETQYF
TRBJ2-2 TRBV4-2 NA TRBD2 TGTGCCAGCAGCCAAGAGCTAGCGGGGAACACCGGGGAGCTGTTTTTT CASSQELAGNTGELFF
TRBJ2-3 TRBV9 NA NA TGTGCCAGCAGCGTAGCTAGACAGGTTTGGGCAGATACGCAGTATTTT CASSVARQVWADTQYF
TRBJ2-1 TRBV4-3 NA TRBD2 TGCGCCAGCAGCCAAGCTAGCGGGGGAATCAATGAGCAGTTCTTC CASSQASGGINEQFF
TRBJ1-1 TRBV29-1 NA TRBD1 TGCAGCGCTGGACAGGGAGGGGCAAACACTGAAGCTTTCTTT CSAGQGGANTEAFF
TRBJ1-2 TRBV4-2 NA TRBD1 TGTGCCAGCAGCCCCATGGGACAGGTTTGGAACTATGGCTACACCTTC CASSPMGQVWNYGYTF
TRBJ1-1 TRBV25-1 many NA TGTGCCAGCAGTGACAGGGGATACACTGAAGCTTTCTTT CASSDRGYTEAFF
TRBJ1-1 TRBV29-1 NA NA TGCAGCGGACAGAACACTGAAGCTTTCTTT CSGQNTEAFF
TRBJ1-4 TRBV28 NA NA TGTGCCAGCAGTTCCCCAGGGGAGGGGAAGGAAAAACTGTTTTTT CASSSPGEGKEKLFF
TRBJ1-5 TRBV10-3 NA TRBD1 TGTGCCATCAGTGCAGGGGGGTCGGGGAGCAATCAGCCCCAGCATTTT CAISAGGSGSNQPQHF
TRBJ2-3 TRBV24-1 NA TRBD2 TGTGCCACCGGCGGGGGACTCCCCGGGGGCACAGATACGCAGTATTTT CATGGGLPGGTDTQYF
TRBJ2-7 TRBV6-1 NA TRBD2 TGTGCCAGCAGTGAAGTATACGTGGGACTAGCGGGCGAGCAGTACTTC CASSEVYVGLAGEQYF
TRBJ1-5 TRBV3-1/TRBV3-2 few NA TGTGCCAGCAGCCAATCCCGCGGGCCCCAGCATTTT CASSQSRGPQHF
TRBJ2-1 TRBV7-2 NA TRBD2 TGTGCCAGCAGCCTAGGACTAGCGGGGGGGTCGGAGTTCTTC CASSLGLAGGSEFF
TRBJ1-6 TRBV18 few NA TGTGCCAGCTCACCCCGAGAGGCAAGCTCCTATAATTCACCCCTCCACTTT CASSPREASSYNSPLHF
TRBJ1-1 TRBV9 NA NA TGTGCCAGCAGCGTACAGGCAGCGAACACTGAAGCTTTCTTT CASSVQAANTEAFF
TRBJ1-4 TRBV23-1 NA NA TGCGCCAGCAGTCACCAAGACAGTGCAACTAATGAAAAACTGTTTTTT CASSHQDSATNEKLFF
TRBJ1-2 TRBV24-1 NA NA TGTGCCACCAGTGATGCCGGAGTCCAGGGAATTGTTTTC CATSDAGVQGIVF
TRBJ1-1 TRBV3-1/TRBV3-2 NA NA TGTGCCAGCAGCGAAGCCGTTGGACATATGAACACTGAAGCTTTCTTT CASSEAVGHMNTEAFF
TRBJ2-5 TRBV2 once NA TGTGCCAGCATAAGGGACAACCAAGAGACCCAGTACTTC CASIRDNQETQYF
TRBJ2-7 TRBV7-9 NA NA TGTGCCAGCAGCTTAGCATCCAGCTCCTACGAGCAGTACTTC CASSLASSSYEQYF
TRBJ1-2 TRBV3-1/TRBV3-2 NA NA TGTGCCAGCAGCCAAGGGACATACGGCTACACCTTC CASSQGTYGYTF
TRBJ2-7 TRBV7-9 NA TRBD2 TGTGCCAGCAGTAGGCCGGTTTGGCGGGGGGTCTACGAGCAGTACTTC CASSRPVWRGVYEQYF
TRBJ1-1 TRBV19 NA TRBD1 TGTGCCAGTAGTCTGCCGCGACAGGGCACTGAAGCTTTCTTT CASSLPRQGTEAFF
TRBJ2-1 TRBV7-2 NA TRBD1 TGTGCCAGCAGCTTTGGGGACAGGATCGGCGATGAGCAGTTCTTC CASSFGDRIGDEQFF
TRBJ2-5 TRBV5-4 NA NA TGTGCCAGCAGCTTGATCGGCGGGGACTCTGAGACCCAGTACTTC CASSLIGGDSETQYF